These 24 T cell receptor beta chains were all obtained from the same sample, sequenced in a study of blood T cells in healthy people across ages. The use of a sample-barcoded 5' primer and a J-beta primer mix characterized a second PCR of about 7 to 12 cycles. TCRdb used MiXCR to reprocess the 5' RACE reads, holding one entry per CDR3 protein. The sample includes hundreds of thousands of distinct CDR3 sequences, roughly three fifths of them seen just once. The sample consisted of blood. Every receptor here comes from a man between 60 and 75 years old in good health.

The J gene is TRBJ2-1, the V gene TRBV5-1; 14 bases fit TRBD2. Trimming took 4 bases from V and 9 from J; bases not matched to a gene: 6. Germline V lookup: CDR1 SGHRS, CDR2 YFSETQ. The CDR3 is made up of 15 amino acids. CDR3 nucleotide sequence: TGCGCCAGCAGCCCAGGACTAGCGGGGGGAGGTGAGCAGTTCTTC. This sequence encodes CASSPGLAGGGEQFF.

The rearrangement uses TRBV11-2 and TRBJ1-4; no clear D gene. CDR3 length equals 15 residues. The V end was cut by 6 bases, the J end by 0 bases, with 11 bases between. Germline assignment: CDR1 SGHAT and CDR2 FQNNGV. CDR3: CASRWGRSTNEKLFF. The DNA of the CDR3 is TGTGCCAGCAGGTGGGGAAGATCAACTAATGAAAAACTGTTTTTT.

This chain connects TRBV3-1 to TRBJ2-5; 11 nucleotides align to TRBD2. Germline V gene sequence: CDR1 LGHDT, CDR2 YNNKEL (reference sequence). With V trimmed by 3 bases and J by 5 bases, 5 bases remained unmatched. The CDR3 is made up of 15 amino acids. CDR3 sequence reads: CASSHLAGGDETQYF. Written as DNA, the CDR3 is TGTGCCAGCAGCCACCTAGCGGGGGGCGATGAGACCCAGTACTTC.

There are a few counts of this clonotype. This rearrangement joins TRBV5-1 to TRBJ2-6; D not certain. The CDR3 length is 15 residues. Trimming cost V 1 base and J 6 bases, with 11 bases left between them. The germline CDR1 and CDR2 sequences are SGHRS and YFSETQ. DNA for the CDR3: TGCGCCAGCAGCTTGCGGAGAAGTGAGGCCAACGTCCTGACTTTC. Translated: CASSLRRSEANVLTF. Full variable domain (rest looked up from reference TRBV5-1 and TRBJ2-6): KAGVTQTPRYLIKTRGQQVTLSCSPISGHRSVSWYQQTPGQGLQFLFEYFSETQRNKGNFPGRFSGRQFSNSRSEMNVSTLELGDSALYLCASSLRRSEANVLTFGAGSRLTVL.

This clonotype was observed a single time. CDR3 loop: CATLSSYNEQFF. Here the CDR3 DNA reads TGTGCCACCCTTTCTTCGTACAATGAGCAGTTCTTC. The chain recombines TRBV10-3 with TRBJ2-1; D is undetermined. CDR1 and CDR2 from the germline V gene are ENHRY and SYGVKD. The V and J ends lost 10 bases and 4 bases respectively, with 11 bases between them. The CDR3 is 12 amino acids.

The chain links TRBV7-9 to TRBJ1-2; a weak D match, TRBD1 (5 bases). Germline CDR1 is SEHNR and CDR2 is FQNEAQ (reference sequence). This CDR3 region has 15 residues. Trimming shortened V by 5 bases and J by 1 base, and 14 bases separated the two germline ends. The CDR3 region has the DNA TGTGCCAGCAGCAAGGAGCAGGGCGATAACTATGGCTACACCTTC. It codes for CASSKEQGDNYGYTF.

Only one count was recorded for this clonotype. The CDR3 reads CASSSRSVGVGETQYF. CDR3 bases: TGTGCCAGCAGCTCCCGGTCTGTTGGGGTTGGAGAGACCCAGTACTTC. The gene calls are TRBV9 and TRBJ2-5, with no clear D. V was cut by 4 bases and J by 4 bases, with 20 bases left in between. The CDR3 is 16 residues long. The germline CDR1 and CDR2 sequences are SGDLS and YYNGEE.

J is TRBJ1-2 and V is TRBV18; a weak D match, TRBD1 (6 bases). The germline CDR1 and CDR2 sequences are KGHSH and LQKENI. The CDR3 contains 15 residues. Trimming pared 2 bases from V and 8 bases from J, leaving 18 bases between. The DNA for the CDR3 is TGTGCCAGCTCACCAGATCTCGGCAGGGGTAGAGGCTACACCTTC. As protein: CASSPDLGRGRGYTF.

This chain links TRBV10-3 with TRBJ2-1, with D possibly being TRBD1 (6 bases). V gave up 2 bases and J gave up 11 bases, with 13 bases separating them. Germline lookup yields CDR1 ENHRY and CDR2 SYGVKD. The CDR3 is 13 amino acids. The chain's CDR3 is CAISETRDTKQFF. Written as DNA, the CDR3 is TGTGCCATCAGTGAGACCCGGGACACGAAGCAGTTCTTC.

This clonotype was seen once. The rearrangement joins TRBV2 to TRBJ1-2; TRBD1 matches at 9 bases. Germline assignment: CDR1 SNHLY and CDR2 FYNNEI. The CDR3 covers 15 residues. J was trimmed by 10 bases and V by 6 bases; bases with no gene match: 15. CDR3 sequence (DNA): TGTGCCAGCAGCCATGGGGGCACAGGGGGCAGTGACTACACCTTC. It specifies CASSHGGTGGSDYTF.

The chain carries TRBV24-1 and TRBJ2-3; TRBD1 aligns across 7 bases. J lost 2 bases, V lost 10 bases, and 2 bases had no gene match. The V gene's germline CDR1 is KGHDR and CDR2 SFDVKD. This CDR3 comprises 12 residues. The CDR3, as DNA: TGTGCCACGACAGGGACCACAGATACGCAGTATTTT. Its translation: CATTGTTDTQYF.

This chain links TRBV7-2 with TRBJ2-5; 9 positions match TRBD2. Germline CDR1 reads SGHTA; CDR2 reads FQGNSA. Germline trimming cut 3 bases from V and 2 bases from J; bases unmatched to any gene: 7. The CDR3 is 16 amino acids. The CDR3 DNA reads TGTGCCAGCAGCTTGTTTCTAGCGGGGAATCAAGAGACCCAGTACTTC. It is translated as CASSLFLAGNQETQYF.

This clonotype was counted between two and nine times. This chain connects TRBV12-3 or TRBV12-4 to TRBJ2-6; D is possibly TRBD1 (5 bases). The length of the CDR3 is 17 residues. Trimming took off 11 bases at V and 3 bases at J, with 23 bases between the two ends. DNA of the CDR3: TGTGCCTCATCTCCAGGGCATACTGGCTTTGGGGCCAACGTCCTGACTTTC. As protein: CASSPGHTGFGANVLTF.

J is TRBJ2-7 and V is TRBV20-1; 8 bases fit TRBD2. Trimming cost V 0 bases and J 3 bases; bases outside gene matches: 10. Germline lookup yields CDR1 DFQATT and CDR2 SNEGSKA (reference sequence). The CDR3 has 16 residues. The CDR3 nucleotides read TGCAGTGCTAGAGATCCGGGGGGACTAGGGGGCTACGAGCAGTACTTC. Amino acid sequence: CSARDPGGLGGYEQYF.

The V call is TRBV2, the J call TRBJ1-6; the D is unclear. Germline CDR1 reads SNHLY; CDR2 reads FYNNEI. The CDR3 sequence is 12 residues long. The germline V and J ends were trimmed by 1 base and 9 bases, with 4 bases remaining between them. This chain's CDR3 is CASSEVGSPLHF. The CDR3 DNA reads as TGTGCCAGCAGTGAAGTGGGTTCACCCCTCCACTTT. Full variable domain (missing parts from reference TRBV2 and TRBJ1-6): EPEVTQTPSHQVTQMGQEVILRCVPISNHLYFYWYRQILGQKVEFLVSFYNNEISEKSEIFDDQFSVERPDGSNFTLKIRSTKLEDSAMYFCASSEVGSPLHFGNGTRLTVT.

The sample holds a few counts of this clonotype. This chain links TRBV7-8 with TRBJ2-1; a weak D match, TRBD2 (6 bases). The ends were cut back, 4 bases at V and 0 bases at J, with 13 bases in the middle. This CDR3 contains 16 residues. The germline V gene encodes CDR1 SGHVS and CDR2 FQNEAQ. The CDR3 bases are TGTGCCAGCAGCTCTAAGGGGAGGAGCTCCTACAATGAGCAGTTCTTC. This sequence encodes CASSSKGRSSYNEQFF. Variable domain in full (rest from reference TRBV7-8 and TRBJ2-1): GAGVSQSPRYKVAKRGQDVALRCDPISGHVSLFWYQQALGQGPEFLTYFQNEAQLDKSGLPSDRFFAERPEGSVSTLKIQRTQQEDSAVYLCASSSKGRSSYNEQFFGPGTRLTVL.

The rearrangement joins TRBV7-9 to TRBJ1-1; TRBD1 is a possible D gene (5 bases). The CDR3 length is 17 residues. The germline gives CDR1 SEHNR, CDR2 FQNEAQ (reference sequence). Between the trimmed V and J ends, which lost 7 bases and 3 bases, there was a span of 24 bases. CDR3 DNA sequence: TGTGCCAGCAAGTTGGGGTGGGGGAACTGGGGGGACACTGAAGCTTTCTTT. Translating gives CASKLGWGNWGDTEAFF.

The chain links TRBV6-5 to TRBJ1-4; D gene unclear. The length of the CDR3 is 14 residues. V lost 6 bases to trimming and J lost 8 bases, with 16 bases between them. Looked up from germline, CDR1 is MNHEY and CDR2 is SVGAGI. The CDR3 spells CASSSDRPGEKLFF. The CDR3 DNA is TGTGCCAGCAGCTCCGATAGGCCGGGGGAAAAACTGTTTTTT.

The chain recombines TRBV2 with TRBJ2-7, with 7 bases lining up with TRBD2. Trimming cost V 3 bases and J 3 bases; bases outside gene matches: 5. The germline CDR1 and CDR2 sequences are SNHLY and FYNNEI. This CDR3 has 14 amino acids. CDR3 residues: CASSDIGRNYEQYF. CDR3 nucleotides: TGTGCCAGCAGTGATATCGGGAGGAACTACGAGCAGTACTTC.

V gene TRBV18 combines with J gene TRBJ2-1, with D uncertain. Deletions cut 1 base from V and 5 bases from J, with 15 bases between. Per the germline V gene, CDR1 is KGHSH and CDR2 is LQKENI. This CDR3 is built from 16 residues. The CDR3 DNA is TGTGCCAGCTCACCACTTCTGAAGCGCGCCCACAATGAGCAGTTCTTC. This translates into CASSPLLKRAHNEQFF.

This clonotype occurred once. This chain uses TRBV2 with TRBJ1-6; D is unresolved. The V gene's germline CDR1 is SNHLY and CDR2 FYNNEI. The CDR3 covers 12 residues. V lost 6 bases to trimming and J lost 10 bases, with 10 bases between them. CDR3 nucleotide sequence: TGTGCCAGCAGCCGGAGAGGATCACCCCTCCACTTT. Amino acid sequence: CASSRRGSPLHF.

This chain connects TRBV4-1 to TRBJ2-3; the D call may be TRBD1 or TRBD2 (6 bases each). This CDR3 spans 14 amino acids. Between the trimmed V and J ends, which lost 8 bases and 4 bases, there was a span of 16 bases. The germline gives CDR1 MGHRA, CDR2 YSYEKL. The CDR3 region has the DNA TGCGCCAGCTCCCGTCGGGGGCTTGCAGATACGCAGTATTTT. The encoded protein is CASSRRGLADTQYF.

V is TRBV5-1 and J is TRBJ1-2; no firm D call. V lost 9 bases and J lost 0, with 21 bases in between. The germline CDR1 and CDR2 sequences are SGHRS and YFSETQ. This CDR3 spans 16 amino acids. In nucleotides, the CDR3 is TGCGCCAACAACCTGGAACCAGGCAGAACTAACTATGGCTACACCTTC. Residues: CANNLEPGRTNYGYTF.

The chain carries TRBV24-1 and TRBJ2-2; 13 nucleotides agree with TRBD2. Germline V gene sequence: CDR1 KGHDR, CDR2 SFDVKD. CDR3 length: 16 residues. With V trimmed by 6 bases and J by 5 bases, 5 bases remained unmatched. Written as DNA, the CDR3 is TGTGCCACCAGTCCGGGACTAGCGGGGCAAACCGGGGAGCTGTTTTTT. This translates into CATSPGLAGQTGELFF.